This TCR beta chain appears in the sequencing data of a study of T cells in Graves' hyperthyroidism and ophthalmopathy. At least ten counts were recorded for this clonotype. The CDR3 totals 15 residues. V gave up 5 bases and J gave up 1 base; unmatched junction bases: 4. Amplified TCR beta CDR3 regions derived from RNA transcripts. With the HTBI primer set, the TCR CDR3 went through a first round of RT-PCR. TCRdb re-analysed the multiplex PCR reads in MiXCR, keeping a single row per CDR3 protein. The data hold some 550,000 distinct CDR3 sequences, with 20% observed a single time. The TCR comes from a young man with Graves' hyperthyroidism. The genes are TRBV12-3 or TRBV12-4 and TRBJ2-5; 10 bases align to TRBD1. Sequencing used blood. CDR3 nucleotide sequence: TGTGCCAGCAGTACCTGGGACAGGGGCCAAGAGACCCAGTACTTC. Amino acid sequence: CASSTWDRGQETQYF.